This T cell receptor (beta chain) was documented in a study of identical twins. Unique molecular identifiers were present on the cDNA, which also gained a universal primer site by template switching. TCRdb re-derived calls from the 5' RACE reads in MiXCR, one entry per CDR3 protein. This sample has under 300,000 distinct CDR3 sequences; roughly 13% occur once, and the top ten carry about 4.1%. This clonotype was observed a few times. Separately, the same data were catalogued under a study of yellow fever vaccine responses in identical twins.

Material: memory (CD45RO+) T cells sorted from blood. The clonotype was recovered from a woman aged 18-35 years in good health.

CDR3 region: CASSYSLFGNEQFF. The CDR3 DNA follows: TGTGCCAGCAGTTACAGCTTGTTTGGCAATGAGCAGTTCTTC. The gene calls are TRBV6-2 or TRBV6-3 and TRBJ2-1; no definite D call. V dropped 2 bases and J dropped 6 bases, with 11 bases sitting between them. Germline V gives CDR1 MNHEY, CDR2 SVGEGT. The CDR3 sequence is 14 residues long.